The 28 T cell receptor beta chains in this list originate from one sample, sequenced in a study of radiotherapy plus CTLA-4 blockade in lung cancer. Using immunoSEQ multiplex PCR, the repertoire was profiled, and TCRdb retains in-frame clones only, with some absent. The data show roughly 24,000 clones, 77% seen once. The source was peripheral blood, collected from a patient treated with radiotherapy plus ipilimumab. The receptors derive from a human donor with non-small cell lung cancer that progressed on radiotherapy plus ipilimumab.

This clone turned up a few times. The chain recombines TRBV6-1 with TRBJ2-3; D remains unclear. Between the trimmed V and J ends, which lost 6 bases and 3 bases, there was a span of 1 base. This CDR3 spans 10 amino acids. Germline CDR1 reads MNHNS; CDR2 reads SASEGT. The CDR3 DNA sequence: TGTGCCAGCAGGACAGATACGCAGTATTTT. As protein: CASRTDTQYF.

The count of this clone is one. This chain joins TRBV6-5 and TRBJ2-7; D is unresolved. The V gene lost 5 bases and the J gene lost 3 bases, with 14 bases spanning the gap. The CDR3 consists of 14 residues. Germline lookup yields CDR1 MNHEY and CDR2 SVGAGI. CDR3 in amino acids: CASSREIGNYEQYF. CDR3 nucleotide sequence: TGTGCCAGCAGTCGTGAGATCGGAAACTACGAGCAGTACTTC.

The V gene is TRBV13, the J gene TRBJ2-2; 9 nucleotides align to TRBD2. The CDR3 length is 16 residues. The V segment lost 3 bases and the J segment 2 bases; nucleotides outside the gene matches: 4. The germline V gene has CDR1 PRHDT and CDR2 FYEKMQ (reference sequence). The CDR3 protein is CASSFGGRANTGELFF. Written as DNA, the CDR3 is TGTGCCAGCAGCTTTGGCGGGAGGGCCAACACCGGGGAGCTGTTTTTT. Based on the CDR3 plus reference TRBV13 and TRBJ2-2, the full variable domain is AAGVIQSPRHLIKEKRETATLKCYPIPRHDTVYWYQQGPGQDPQFLISFYEKMQSDKGSIPDRFSAQQFSDYHSELNMSSLELGDSALYFCASSFGGRANTGELFFGEGSRLTVL.

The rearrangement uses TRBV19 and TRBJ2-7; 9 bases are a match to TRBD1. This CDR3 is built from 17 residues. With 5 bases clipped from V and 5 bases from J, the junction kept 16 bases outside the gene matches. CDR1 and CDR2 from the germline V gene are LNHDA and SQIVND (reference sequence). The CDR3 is CASSFRTGGVTINEQYF. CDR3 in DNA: TGTGCCAGTAGTTTTCGAACAGGGGGCGTAACTATCAACGAGCAGTACTTC.

CDR3 sequence reads: CASSPPGLSGEKLFF. CDR3 sequence (DNA): TGTGCCAGCAGCCCACCGGGACTAAGCGGTGAAAAACTGTTTTTT. The chain carries TRBV7-9 and TRBJ1-4; tentative D call: TRBD1 (5 bases). The CDR3 covers 15 residues. The germline gives CDR1 SEHNR, CDR2 FQNEAQ (reference sequence). Trimming took off 5 bases at V and 7 bases at J, with 17 bases between the two ends.

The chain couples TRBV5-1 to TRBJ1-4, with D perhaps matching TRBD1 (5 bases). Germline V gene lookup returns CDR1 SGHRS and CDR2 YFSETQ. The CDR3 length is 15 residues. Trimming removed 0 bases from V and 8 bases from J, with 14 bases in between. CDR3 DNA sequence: TGCGCCAGCAGCTTGGGAGGGCAGGGCGGAGAAAAACTGTTTTTT. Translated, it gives CASSLGGQGGEKLFF. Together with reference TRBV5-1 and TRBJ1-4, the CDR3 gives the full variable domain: KAGVTQTPRYLIKTRGQQVTLSCSPISGHRSVSWYQQTPGQGLQFLFEYFSETQRNKGNFPGRFSGRQFSNSRSEMNVSTLELGDSALYLCASSLGGQGGEKLFFGSGTQLSVL.

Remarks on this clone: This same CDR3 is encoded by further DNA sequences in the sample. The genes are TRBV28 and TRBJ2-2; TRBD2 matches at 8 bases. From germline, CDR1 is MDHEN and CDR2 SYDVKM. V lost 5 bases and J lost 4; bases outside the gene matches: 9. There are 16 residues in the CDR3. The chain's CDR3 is CASSPPGLASTGELFF. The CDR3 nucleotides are TGTGCCAGCAGTCCACCCGGACTAGCATCCACCGGGGAGCTGTTTTTT.

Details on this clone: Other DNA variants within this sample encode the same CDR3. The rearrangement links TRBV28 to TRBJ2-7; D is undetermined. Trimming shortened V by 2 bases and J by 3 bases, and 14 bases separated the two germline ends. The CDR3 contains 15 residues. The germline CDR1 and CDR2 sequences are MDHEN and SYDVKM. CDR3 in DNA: TGTGCCAGCAGTTTAGGAACGGGCGGCTTCTACGAGCAGTACTTC. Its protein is CASSLGTGGFYEQYF.

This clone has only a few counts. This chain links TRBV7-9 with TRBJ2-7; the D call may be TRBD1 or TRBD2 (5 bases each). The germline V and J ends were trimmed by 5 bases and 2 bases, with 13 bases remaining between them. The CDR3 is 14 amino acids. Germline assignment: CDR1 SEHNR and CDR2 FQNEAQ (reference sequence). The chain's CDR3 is CASSPLGRAYEQYF. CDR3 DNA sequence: TGTGCCAGCAGCCCCCTGGGGCGGGCCTACGAGCAGTACTTC.

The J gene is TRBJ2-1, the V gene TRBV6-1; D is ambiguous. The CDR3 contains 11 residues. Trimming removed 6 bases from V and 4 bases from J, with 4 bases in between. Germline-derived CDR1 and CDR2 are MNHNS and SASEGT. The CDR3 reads CASSQYNEQFF. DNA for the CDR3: TGTGCCAGCAGCCAATACAATGAGCAGTTCTTC.

CDR3 coding DNA: TGTGCCATCAGTGAAACCTCTAGCGGGGAGTCTACGCAGTATTTT. Translated, it gives CAISETSSGESTQYF. V and J are TRBV10-3 and TRBJ2-3; 9 bases map to TRBD2. CDR3 length: 15 amino acids. Trimming took 3 bases from V and 8 from J; bases not matched to a gene: 9. Germline V gives CDR1 ENHRY, CDR2 SYGVKD.

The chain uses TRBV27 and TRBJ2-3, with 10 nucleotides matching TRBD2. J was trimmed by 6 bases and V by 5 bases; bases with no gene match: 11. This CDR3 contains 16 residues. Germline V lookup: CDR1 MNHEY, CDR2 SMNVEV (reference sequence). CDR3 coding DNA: TGTGCCAGCAGTACCCTGGAGCGGGAGGGCTCGGATACGCAGTATTTT. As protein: CASSTLEREGSDTQYF.

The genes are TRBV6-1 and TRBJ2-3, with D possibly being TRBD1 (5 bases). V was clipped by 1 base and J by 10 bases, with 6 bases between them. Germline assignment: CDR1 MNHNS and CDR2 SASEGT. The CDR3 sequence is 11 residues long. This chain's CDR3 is CASSEEGSQYF. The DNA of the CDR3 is TGTGCCAGCAGTGAAGAGGGGTCGCAGTATTTT.

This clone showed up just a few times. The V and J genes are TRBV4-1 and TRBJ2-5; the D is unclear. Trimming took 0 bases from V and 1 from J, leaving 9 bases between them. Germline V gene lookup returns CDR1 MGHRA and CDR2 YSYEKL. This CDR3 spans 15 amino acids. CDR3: CASSQDPRSQETQYF. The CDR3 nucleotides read TGCGCCAGCAGCCAAGATCCCCGATCCCAAGAGACCCAGTACTTC.

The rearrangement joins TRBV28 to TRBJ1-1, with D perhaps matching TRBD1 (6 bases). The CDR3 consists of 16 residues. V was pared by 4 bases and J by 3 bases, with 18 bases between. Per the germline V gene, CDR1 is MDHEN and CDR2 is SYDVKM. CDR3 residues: CASSSRAQGLDTEAFF. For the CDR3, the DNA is TGTGCCAGCAGTTCTCGAGCACAGGGACTGGACACTGAAGCTTTCTTT. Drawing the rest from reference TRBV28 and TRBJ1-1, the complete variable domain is DVKVTQSSRYLVKRTGEKVFLECVQDMDHENMFWYRQDPGLGLRLIYFSYDVKMKEKGDIPEGYSVSREKKERFSLILESASTNQTSMYLCASSSRAQGLDTEAFFGQGTRLTVV.

CDR3 nucleotides: TGTGCCAGCAGCGACAGCGGATCCGAAGAGACCCAGTACTTC. This sequence encodes CASSDSGSEETQYF. The J gene is TRBJ2-5, the V gene TRBV6-6; D may correspond to TRBD1 or TRBD2 (5 bases each). Germline CDR1 MNHNY, CDR2 SVGAGI (reference sequence). This CDR3 has 14 residues. Trimming took 6 bases from V and 3 from J, leaving 14 bases between them.

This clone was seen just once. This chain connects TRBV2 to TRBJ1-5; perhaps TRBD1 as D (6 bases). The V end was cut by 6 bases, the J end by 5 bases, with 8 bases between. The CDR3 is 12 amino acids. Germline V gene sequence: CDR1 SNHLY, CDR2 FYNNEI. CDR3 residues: CASREGDQPQHF. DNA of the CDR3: TGTGCCAGCAGGGAGGGGGATCAGCCCCAGCATTTT.

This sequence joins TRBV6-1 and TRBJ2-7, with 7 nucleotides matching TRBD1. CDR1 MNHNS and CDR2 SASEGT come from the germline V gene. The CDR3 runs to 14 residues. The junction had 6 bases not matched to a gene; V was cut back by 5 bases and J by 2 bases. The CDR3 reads CASSYGQGAYEQYF. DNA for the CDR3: TGTGCCAGCAGTTATGGGCAGGGGGCCTACGAGCAGTACTTC.

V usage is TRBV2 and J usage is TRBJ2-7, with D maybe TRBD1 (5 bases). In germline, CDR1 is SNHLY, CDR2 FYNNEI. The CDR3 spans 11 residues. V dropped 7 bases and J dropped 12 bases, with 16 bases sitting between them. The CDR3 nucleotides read TGTGCCAGCACCGAGGCCCAGGGATGGTACTTC. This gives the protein CASTEAQGWYF.

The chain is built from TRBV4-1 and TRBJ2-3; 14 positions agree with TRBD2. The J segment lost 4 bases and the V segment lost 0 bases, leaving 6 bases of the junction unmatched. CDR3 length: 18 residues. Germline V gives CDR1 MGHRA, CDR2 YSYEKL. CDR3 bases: TGCGCCAGCAGCCAAGACGGACTAGCGGGGGGTGGGGCAGATACGCAGTATTTT. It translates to CASSQDGLAGGGADTQYF.

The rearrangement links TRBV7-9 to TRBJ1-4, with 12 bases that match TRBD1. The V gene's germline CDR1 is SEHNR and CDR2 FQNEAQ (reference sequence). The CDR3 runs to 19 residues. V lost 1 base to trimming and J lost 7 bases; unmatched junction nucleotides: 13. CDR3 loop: CASSLEVRGQGALPEKLFF. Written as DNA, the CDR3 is TGTGCCAGCAGCTTAGAGGTTAGGGGACAGGGGGCCCTACCTGAAAAACTGTTTTTT.

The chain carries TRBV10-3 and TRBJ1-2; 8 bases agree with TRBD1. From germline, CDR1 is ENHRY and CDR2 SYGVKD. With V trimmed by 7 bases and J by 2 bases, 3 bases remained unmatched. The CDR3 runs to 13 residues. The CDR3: CAITSGGNYGYTF. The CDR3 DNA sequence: TGTGCCATCACTTCAGGGGGCAACTATGGCTACACCTTC.

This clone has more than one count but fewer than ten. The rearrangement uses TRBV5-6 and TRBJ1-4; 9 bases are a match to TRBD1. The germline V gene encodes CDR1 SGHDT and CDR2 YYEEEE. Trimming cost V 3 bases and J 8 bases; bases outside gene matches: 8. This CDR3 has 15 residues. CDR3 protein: CASSSAGTGLEKLFF. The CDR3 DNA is TGTGCCAGCAGCTCAGCCGGGACAGGGTTAGAAAAACTGTTTTTT.

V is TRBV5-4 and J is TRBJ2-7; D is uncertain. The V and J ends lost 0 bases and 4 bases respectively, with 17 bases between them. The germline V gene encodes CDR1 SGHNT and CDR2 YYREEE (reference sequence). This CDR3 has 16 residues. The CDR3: CASSLGVTNRPYEQYF. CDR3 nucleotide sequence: TGTGCCAGCAGCTTGGGGGTGACGAATAGGCCTTACGAGCAGTACTTC.

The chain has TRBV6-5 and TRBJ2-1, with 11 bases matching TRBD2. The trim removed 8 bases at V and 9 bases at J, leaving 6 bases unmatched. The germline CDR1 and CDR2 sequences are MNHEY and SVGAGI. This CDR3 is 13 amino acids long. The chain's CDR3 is CASSSGRLVEQFF. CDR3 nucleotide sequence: TGTGCCAGCTCTAGCGGGAGGTTGGTTGAGCAGTTCTTC.

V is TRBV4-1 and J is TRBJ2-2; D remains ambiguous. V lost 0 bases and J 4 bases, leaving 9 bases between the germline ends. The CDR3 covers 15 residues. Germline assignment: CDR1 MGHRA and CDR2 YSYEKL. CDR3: CASSQDIGFTGELFF. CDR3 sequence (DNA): TGCGCCAGCAGCCAAGATATAGGGTTCACCGGGGAGCTGTTTTTT.

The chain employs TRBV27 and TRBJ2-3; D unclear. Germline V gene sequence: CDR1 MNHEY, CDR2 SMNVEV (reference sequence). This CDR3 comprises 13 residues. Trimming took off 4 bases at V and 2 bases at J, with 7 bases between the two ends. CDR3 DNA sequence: TGTGCCAGCAGTTCCCAGAACACAGATACGCAGTATTTT. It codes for CASSSQNTDTQYF.

Written as DNA, the CDR3 is TGTGCCAGTTCTTGGCAGGGAGACTCTGGAAACACCATATATTTT. As protein: CASSWQGDSGNTIYF. The chain recombines TRBV19 with TRBJ1-3; the D gene is possibly TRBD1 (5 bases). The V end was cut by 8 bases, the J end by 0 bases, with 14 bases between. The CDR3 is made up of 15 amino acids. Germline V gives CDR1 LNHDA, CDR2 SQIVND (reference sequence).